A selection of T cell receptor beta chains follows, all from one sample in a study of shared clonotypes between healthy human individuals. Produced via immunoSEQ multiplex PCR; TCRdb's table is partial and in-frame only. The sample comprises about 2 million clones, approximately 94% of which are singletons, and 0.9% to 1.3% rests with the top ten. Sample: naive CD8+ T cells sorted from blood. The receptors here all came from a man younger than 35 in good health. Both conserved end residues are part of each CDR3. The order of the fields is CDR3 length, D gene, V gene, clone size, J gene, CDR3 DNA, CDR3 protein. A D gene is named only where the DNA matches it firmly. A row's size may be missing; if present it is once, few, many or a size class.

15	TRBD1	TRBV6-1	NA	TRBJ2-7	TGTGCCAGCAGTGACCTAGGACAGGGCCACTACGAGCAGTACTTC	CASSDLGQGHYEQYF
12	NA	TRBV5-6	NA	TRBJ2-7	TGTGCCAGCAGAAGCCTTGGCTACGAGCAGTACTTC	CASRSLGYEQYF
16	NA	TRBV7-9	NA	TRBJ1-5	TGTGCCAGCAGCTTATTCACAGGGCTAACGAATCAGCCCCAGCATTTT	CASSLFTGLTNQPQHF
19	TRBD2	TRBV4-1	NA	TRBJ2-1	TGCGCCAGCAGCCGCATCCTAGCGGGAGACGTACCCCCCCACAATGAGCAGTTCTTC	CASSRILAGDVPPHNEQFF
13	NA	TRBV14	NA	TRBJ2-3	TGTGCCAGCAGCCGTTCCTTCACAGATACGCAGTATTTT	CASSRSFTDTQYF
15	NA	TRBV25-1	NA	TRBJ2-5	TGTGCCAGCAGTGAATGGGCTAGCCCCCAAGAGACCCAGTACTTC	CASSEWASPQETQYF
17	NA	TRBV21-1	once	TRBJ2-7	TGTGCCACCTCAAGGGGAAGGGCACCTCGTCTCTCCTACGAGCAGTACTTC	CATSRGRAPRLSYEQYF
14	NA	TRBV5-5	NA	TRBJ2-7	TGTGCCAGCAGCTTGACGGGAGCCGACTACGAGCAGTACTTC	CASSLTGADYEQYF
15	NA	TRBV5-6	NA	TRBJ2-1	TGTGCCAGCAGCTTGTCGAGGACAGAATACAATGAGCAGTTCTTC	CASSLSRTEYNEQFF
16	TRBD1	TRBV4-3	NA	TRBJ1-1	TGCGCCAGCAGCCAAGATAGTACAGGGGGCATCACTGAAGCTTTCTTT	CASSQDSTGGITEAFF
14	TRBD1	TRBV2	NA	TRBJ1-4	TGTGCCAGCAGCCAGGGACAGGGTTATGAAAAACTGTTTTTT	CASSQGQGYEKLFF
14	TRBD1	TRBV11-2	NA	TRBJ1-2	TGTGCCAGCAGCCCAGGGGGTGACGGGTTAGGCTACACCTTC	CASSPGGDGLGYTF
15	NA	TRBV9	NA	TRBJ1-4	TGTGCCAGCAGCCCCACCGACATCTTGAATGAAAAACTGTTTTTT	CASSPTDILNEKLFF
14	NA	TRBV5-1	NA	TRBJ2-5	TGCGCCAGTGGGAGGATGCCGGGGGCAGAGACCCAGTACTTC	CASGRMPGAETQYF
15	TRBD1	TRBV7-9	NA	TRBJ2-2	TGTGCCAGCAGCCCGACAGGGGGCAACACCGGGGAGCTGTTTTTT	CASSPTGGNTGELFF
13	NA	TRBV6-5	NA	TRBJ1-1	TGTGCCAGCGCTAGGGGTATGAACACTGAAGCTTTCTTT	CASARGMNTEAFF
14	NA	TRBV4-1	NA	TRBJ2-2	TGCGCCAGCAGCCAAGTAATTACCACCGGGGAGCTGTTTTTT	CASSQVITTGELFF
15	NA	TRBV6-1	once	TRBJ2-5	TGTGCCAGCAGCCTGCCTCAGGGGGGTGTGGAGACCCAGTACTTC	CASSLPQGGVETQYF
14	NA	TRBV27	NA	TRBJ1-5	TGTGCCAGCAGCATGGGAGGGATCAATCAGCCCCAGCATTTT	CASSMGGINQPQHF
14	NA	TRBV27	NA	TRBJ2-1	TGTGCCAGCGGACTACTCGAAACCTACAATGAGCAGTTCTTC	CASGLLETYNEQFF
13	NA	TRBV10-3	NA	TRBJ2-5	TGTGCCATCAGTGATGACCTTCAAGAGACCCAGTACTTC	CAISDDLQETQYF
14	NA	TRBV25-1	NA	TRBJ2-1	TGTGCCAGCAGTGATTGGACGGGCTACAATGAGCAGTTCTTC	CASSDWTGYNEQFF
14	NA	TRBV27	NA	TRBJ2-7	TGTGCCAGCAGCACCGGACAGAGCTCCTACGAGCAGTACTTC	CASSTGQSSYEQYF
15	TRBD1	TRBV28	NA	TRBJ1-1	TGTGCCAGCAGCGATAGGGGACAGGGTGGCCCTGAAGCTTTCTTT	CASSDRGQGGPEAFF
14	TRBD1	TRBV9	NA	TRBJ1-1	TGTGCCAGCAGCAGCGGACAGGGCGTAACTGAAGCTTTCTTT	CASSSGQGVTEAFF
15	TRBD2	TRBV10-1	NA	TRBJ2-1	TGCGCCAGCAGTGAAGGCGGGAGCTCCTACAATGAGCAGTTCTTC	CASSEGGSSYNEQFF
17	TRBD2	TRBV14	NA	TRBJ2-1	TGTGCCAGCAGCCAAGCCCCCGGGGAGGGCCTGGACAATGAGCAGTTCTTC	CASSQAPGEGLDNEQFF
12	NA	TRBV11-2	few	TRBJ2-7	TGTGCCAGCAGCTTCGACCACTACGAGCAGTACTTC	CASSFDHYEQYF
15	NA	TRBV7-9	NA	TRBJ1-2	TGTGCCAGCAGCTTAGTAGACCGGGGAAACTATGGCTACACCTTC	CASSLVDRGNYGYTF
14	NA	TRBV10-3	NA	TRBJ2-1	TGTGCCATCAGTGACCCCTCCTTTTCGGGTGAGCAGTTCTTC	CAISDPSFSGEQFF
17	TRBD1	TRBV4-3	NA	TRBJ2-7	TGCGCCAGCAGCCAAGACTTGCCGGGACAGACCTCCTACGAGCAGTACTTC	CASSQDLPGQTSYEQYF
13	NA	TRBV27	NA	TRBJ2-3	TGTGCCACCCGTCCGGTTGGCGCAGATACGCAGTATTTT	CATRPVGADTQYF
15	NA	TRBV7-8	NA	TRBJ1-5	TGTGCCAGCAGCTTAGCGGAGGAGGGGAATCAGCCCCAGCATTTT	CASSLAEEGNQPQHF
16	TRBD2	TRBV4-3	NA	TRBJ2-3	TGCGCCAGCAGCCAAGAAAACCTAGCGGGGACAGATACGCAGTATTTT	CASSQENLAGTDTQYF
18	NA	TRBV4-1	NA	TRBJ2-7	TGCGCCAGCAGCCAAGATGTGGACGCGGGATTTAGCTCCTACGAGCAGTACTTC	CASSQDVDAGFSSYEQYF
14	NA	TRBV9	NA	TRBJ2-5	TGTGCCAGCAGCCCAGGGGGAGGGATGGAGACCCAGTACTTC	CASSPGGGMETQYF
15	TRBD2	TRBV30	NA	TRBJ2-5	TGTGCCTGGAGTAGCGGGGGGGCCTGGGGAGAGACCCAGTACTTC	CAWSSGGAWGETQYF
15	NA	TRBV10-2	NA	TRBJ2-6	TGCGCCAGCAGCCCCGTCGGCTCTGGGGCCAACGTCCTGACTTTC	CASSPVGSGANVLTF
15	NA	TRBV6-5	NA	TRBJ2-5	TGTGCCAGCAGTTCGACCTTGGACGAGAGGGAGACCCAGTACTTC	CASSSTLDERETQYF
13	TRBD1	TRBV7-7	once	TRBJ2-7	TGTGCTAGCAGCTTAGCGACAGGGTACGAGCAGTACTTC	CASSLATGYEQYF
15	NA	TRBV7-9	NA	TRBJ2-1	TGTGCCAGCAGCCCCCTCCCTAGCACCTACAATGAGCAGTTCTTC	CASSPLPSTYNEQFF
15	NA	TRBV7-2	NA	TRBJ2-7	TGTGCCAGCAGCTCGTCCTTACGGTCCCCCTACGAGCAGTACTTC	CASSSSLRSPYEQYF
14	NA	TRBV5-1	NA	TRBJ1-2	TGCGCCAGCAGTCTCACGGGGGAGGGCTATGGCTACACCTTC	CASSLTGEGYGYTF
14	NA	TRBV19	NA	TRBJ2-5	TGTGCCAGTACCCCCGGATTTCCCCAAGAGACCCAGTACTTC	CASTPGFPQETQYF
14	NA	TRBV7-6	NA	TRBJ1-5	TGTGCCAGCAGCTTAGGCAGGGGTAGTCAGCCCCAGCATTTT	CASSLGRGSQPQHF
15	NA	TRBV9	NA	TRBJ1-4	TGTGCCAGCAGCGGAGTAGGGGATGGGGGTGAAAAACTGTTTTTT	CASSGVGDGGEKLFF
15	NA	TRBV6-1	NA	TRBJ2-7	TGTGCCAGCAGTGAACCAGGGGAACTGGCCTACGAGCAGTACTTC	CASSEPGELAYEQYF
14	NA	TRBV7-6	NA	TRBJ1-1	TGTGCCAGCAGCTTAGAGGGGGGGAACACTGAAGCTTTCTTT	CASSLEGGNTEAFF
19	NA	TRBV29-1	NA	TRBJ1-1	TGCAGCGTTGAACGCCGAGGTTTAGGGGGTGTGGTGGGGAACACTGAAGCTTTCTTT	CSVERRGLGGVVGNTEAFF
15	NA	TRBV27	once	TRBJ1-2	TGTGCCAGCAGTTTATCGGGGGACACTTACTATGGCTACACCTTC	CASSLSGDTYYGYTF
15	NA	TRBV7-6	NA	TRBJ1-5	TGTGCCAGCAGCCTCAATGGGGGGAGCAATCAGCCCCAGCATTTT	CASSLNGGSNQPQHF
14	NA	TRBV4-1	NA	TRBJ2-2	TGCGCCAGCAGCCAAGAAATAAACAGGGGGGAGCTGTTTTTT	CASSQEINRGELFF
13	NA	TRBV9	NA	TRBJ2-7	TGTGCCAGCAGCGTAGGTCCCCCCTACGAGCAGTACTTC	CASSVGPPYEQYF
14	NA	TRBV9	NA	TRBJ2-2	TGTGCCAGCAGCGGTCCGGGGGGCCAGGTGGAGCTGTTTTTT	CASSGPGGQVELFF
14	NA	TRBV7-6	NA	TRBJ2-7	TGTGCCAGCAGCTTAGGTGGGACGGCCTACGAGCAGTACTTC	CASSLGGTAYEQYF
13	NA	TRBV23-1	NA	TRBJ1-5	TGCGCCAGCAGGCCCGACGGGAGCCAGCCCCAGCATTTT	CASRPDGSQPQHF
19	NA	TRBV21-1	NA	TRBJ2-7	TGTGCCAGCAGCAAAGAGACGGATCTAGCGGGAGGCGTTAGGTACGAGCAGTACTTC	CASSKETDLAGGVRYEQYF
12	NA	TRBV27	NA	TRBJ1-2	TGTGCCAGCAGTTCCTCAGGGTCGGCCTACACCTTC	CASSSSGSAYTF